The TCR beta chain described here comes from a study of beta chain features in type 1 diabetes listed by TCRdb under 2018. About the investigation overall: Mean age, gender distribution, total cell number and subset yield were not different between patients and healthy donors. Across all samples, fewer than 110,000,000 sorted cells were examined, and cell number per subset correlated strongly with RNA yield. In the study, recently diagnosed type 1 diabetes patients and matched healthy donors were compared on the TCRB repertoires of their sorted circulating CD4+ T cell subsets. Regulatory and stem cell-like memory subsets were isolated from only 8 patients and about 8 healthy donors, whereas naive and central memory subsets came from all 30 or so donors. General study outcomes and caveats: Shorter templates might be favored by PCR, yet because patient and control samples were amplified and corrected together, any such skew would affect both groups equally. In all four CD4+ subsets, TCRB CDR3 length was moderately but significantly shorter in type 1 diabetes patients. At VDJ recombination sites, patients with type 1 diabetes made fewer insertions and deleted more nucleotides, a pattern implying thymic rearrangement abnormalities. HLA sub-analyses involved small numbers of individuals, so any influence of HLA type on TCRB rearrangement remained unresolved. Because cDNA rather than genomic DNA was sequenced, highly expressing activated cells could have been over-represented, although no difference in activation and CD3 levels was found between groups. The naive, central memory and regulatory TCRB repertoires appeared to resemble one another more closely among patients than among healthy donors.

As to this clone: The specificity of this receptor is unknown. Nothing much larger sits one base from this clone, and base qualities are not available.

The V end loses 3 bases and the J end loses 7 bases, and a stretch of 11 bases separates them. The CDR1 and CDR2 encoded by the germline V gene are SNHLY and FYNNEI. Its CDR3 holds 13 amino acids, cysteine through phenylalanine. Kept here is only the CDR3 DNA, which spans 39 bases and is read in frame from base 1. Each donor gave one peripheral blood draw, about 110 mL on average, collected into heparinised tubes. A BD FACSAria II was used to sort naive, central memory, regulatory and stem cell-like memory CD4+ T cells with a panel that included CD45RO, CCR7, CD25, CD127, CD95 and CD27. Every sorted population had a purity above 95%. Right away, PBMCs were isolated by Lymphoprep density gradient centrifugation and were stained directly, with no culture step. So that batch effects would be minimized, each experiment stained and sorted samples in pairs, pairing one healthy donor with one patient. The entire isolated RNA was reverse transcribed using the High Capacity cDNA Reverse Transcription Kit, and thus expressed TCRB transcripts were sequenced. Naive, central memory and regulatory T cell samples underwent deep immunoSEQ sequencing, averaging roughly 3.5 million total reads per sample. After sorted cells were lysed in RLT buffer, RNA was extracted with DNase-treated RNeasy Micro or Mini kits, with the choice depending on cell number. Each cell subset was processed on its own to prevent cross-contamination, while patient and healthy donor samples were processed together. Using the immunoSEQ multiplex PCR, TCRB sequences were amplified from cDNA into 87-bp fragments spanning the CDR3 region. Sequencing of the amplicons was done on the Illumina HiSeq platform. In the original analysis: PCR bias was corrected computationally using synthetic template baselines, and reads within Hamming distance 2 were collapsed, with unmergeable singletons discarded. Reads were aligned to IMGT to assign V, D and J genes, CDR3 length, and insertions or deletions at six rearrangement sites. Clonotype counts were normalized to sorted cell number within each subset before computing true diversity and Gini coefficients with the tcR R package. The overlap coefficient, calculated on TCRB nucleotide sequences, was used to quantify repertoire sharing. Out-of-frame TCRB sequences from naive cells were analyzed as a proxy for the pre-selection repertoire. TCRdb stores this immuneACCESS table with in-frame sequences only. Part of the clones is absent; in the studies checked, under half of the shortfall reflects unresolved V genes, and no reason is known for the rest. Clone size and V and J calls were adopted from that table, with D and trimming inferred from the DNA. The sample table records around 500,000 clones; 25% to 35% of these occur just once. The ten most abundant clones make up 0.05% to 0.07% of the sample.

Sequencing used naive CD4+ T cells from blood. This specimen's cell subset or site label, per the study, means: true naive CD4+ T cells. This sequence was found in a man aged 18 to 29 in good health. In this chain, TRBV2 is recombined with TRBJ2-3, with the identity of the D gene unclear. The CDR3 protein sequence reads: CASSDVEGHTQYF. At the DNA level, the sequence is TGTGCCAGCAGTGACGTGGAAGGCCATACGCAGTATTTT.